What follows is one T cell receptor (beta chain) and its context. Ages ranged from roughly 18 to 100 years, with residence in 24 US areas. Germline CDR1 reads ENHRY; CDR2 reads SYGVKD. This CDR3 spans 13 amino acids. V was cut by 3 bases and J by 7 bases, with 9 bases left in between. This entry is derived from a study of blood T cell repertoires in COVID-19. As for the study in general: PBMCs, B-cell-depleted T cells, or T cells provided the cDNA or gDNA that made up the material.

The authors' processing: How many nucleated cells were present was estimated from reference gene primer amplification. The repertoire was sequenced with immunoSEQ multiplex PCR; TCRdb's copy has only in-frame clones and lacks some. D and trimming come from the DNA, and the V and J calls and clone size come from that table. The sample lists about 260,000 clones; more than 70% were seen once. The receptor was derived from a woman in her forties or fifties who had recovered from COVID-19. The genes are TRBV10-3 and TRBJ2-2; a possible D gene is TRBD1 (6 bases). The sequenced material came from PBMCs or T cells enriched from blood (not recorded which). CDR3 residues: CAISEEGVGELFF. Here the CDR3 DNA reads TGTGCCATCAGTGAAGAGGGGGTCGGGGAGCTGTTTTTT.